The T cell receptor beta chain described here comes from a study of tumor and adjacent non-tumor tissue in lung cancer. RNA was extracted from bulk tissue without any cell sorting. Three rounds of nested PCR, following a modified ARM-PCR protocol, produced the TCRbeta library. Each CDR3 protein gets one entry after TCRdb re-called the multiplex PCR reads with MiXCR. Of some 200,000 distinct CDR3 sequences listed, 71% are singletons. The CDR3 runs to 14 residues. The ends lost 6 bases at V and 2 bases at J; junction bases unmatched: 3. V gene TRBV12-3 or TRBV12-4 combines with J gene TRBJ1-5; 8 nucleotides line up with TRBD1. This TCR derives from a man aged 60 to 69 with non-small cell lung cancer. The specimen sequenced was lung tumor tissue. The CDR3 region has the DNA TGTGCCAGCAGCCAGACAGGGGGCAATCAGCCCCAGCATTTT. It codes for CASSQTGGNQPQHF.